This T cell receptor delta chain was sequenced for a study of gamma-delta T cells after stem cell transplantation. TCRdb re-called the RT-PCR reads via CATT. The sample contains some 6,000 delta-chain clones, around 1.9% of which appear only once. V shed 3 bases, J shed 4 bases, and the junction held 11 bases outside the gene matches. The CDR3 is 16 amino acids. Germline V CDR1 and CDR2: GEAIGNYY, EKD. This clone was seen a handful of times. The receptor was isolated from a human donor. It is not recorded whose cells these are; they may come from a transplant donor. The chain joins TRDV2 to TRDJ1, with 9 bases lining up with TRDD3. Source material: gamma-delta T cells. The CDR3 sequence: CACDALGDKTGDKLIF. The CDR3 nucleotides are TGTGCCTGTGACGCCTTGGGGGATAAGACAGGCGATAAACTCATCTTT.